A selection of T cell receptor beta chains follows, all from one sample in a study of breast tumors, draining lymph nodes, adjacent tissues. Via MiXCR, TCRdb re-called the multiplex PCR reads, giving one row per CDR3 protein. This sample yields 140,000 or so distinct CDR3 sequences, of which approximately 29% are seen a single time; 2.3% belongs to the top ten. Specimen: axillary lymph node tissue. The receptor source for this set is a female donor with breast cancer. Some clones in this sample may be carry-over from other donors' samples. CDR3s include the opening cysteine and the closing phenylalanine or tryptophan. The D gene is left open where the match is weak.

>TRBJ2-3|TRBV14|-
CASSGRVGYTDTQYF
>TRBJ1-6|TRBV12-5|-
CASGHPQGTLHF
>TRBJ1-5|TRBV6-6|-
CASSGSLVQPQHF
>TRBJ1-5|TRBV19|TRBD1
CASSGTGGRQPQHF
>TRBJ2-1|TRBV7-8|TRBD2
CASSRLAGENNEQFF
>TRBJ2-3|TRBV13|-
CASSLGRESTDTQYF
>TRBJ2-5|TRBV20-1|TRBD2
CSARRGLAGQETQYF
>TRBJ2-1|TRBV7-9|TRBD1
CASSSTGTGGNEQFF
>TRBJ1-1|TRBV10-2|-
CASSESRQANTEAFF
>TRBJ2-1|TRBV16|-
CASSQARHNEQFF
>TRBJ1-1|TRBV20-1|TRBD1
CSAGQGGAEAFF
>TRBJ2-5|TRBV7-7|-
CAINSTYGPQETQYF
>TRBJ2-7|TRBV28|-
CASSDGISSYEQYF
>TRBJ2-7|TRBV12-3/TRBV12-4|TRBD1
CASSPDRSYEQYF
>TRBJ1-1|TRBV7-2|TRBD1
CASSPGTGFETEAFF
>TRBJ2-3|TRBV12-3/TRBV12-4|TRBD1
CASSIWGQGSTDTQYF
>TRBJ1-1|TRBV6-1|-
CASSYQGGTEAFF
>TRBJ2-2|TRBV7-2|-
CASSFSSEGAWETGELFF
>TRBJ1-5|TRBV6-1|TRBD1
CASSPTGTGLMVQPQHF
>TRBJ2-7|TRBV5-6|-
CASSFGLRSTGEQYF
>TRBJ2-7|TRBV6-5|-
CASSYSVEGLSGQYF
>TRBJ1-3|TRBV2|-
CASSEGAGGNTIYF
>TRBJ1-2|TRBV20-1|TRBD1
CSAPRGQEGYTF
>TRBJ2-1|TRBV20-1|TRBD2
CSARVSSGRAIQGEQFF
>TRBJ2-5|TRBV12-3/TRBV12-4|-
CASSFRGAVETQYF
>TRBJ1-2|TRBV5-1|-
CASSLSNPQGIWGYGYTF
>-|TRBV27|TRBD2
CASRDLAGGRYNEQFF
>TRBJ1-2|TRBV15|-
CATSQTGTFFGLGASYGYTF
>TRBJ2-6|TRBV20-1|-
CSARTVISGANVLTF
>TRBJ1-6|TRBV10-2|-
CASSVGTTSPLHF
>TRBJ1-1|TRBV12-3/TRBV12-4|TRBD1
CASSPGTGDGGTEAFF
>TRBJ1-6|TRBV7-9|-
CASSPSGGFSSPLHF
>TRBJ1-3|TRBV3-1|TRBD1
CASSYAGTGIGNTIYF
>TRBJ1-1|TRBV12-3/TRBV12-4|-
CASSKPWTETEAFF
>TRBJ2-7|TRBV5-1|-
CASSLAPAASSYEQYF
>TRBJ2-5|TRBV6-2/TRBV6-3|TRBD2
CASGGTKQETQYF
>TRBJ2-5|TRBV9|-
CASSVGGGLQETQYF
>TRBJ2-1|TRBV2|TRBD2
CASSRPLAGGTVNEQFF
>TRBJ1-5|TRBV3-1|-
CASSLNNQPQHF
>TRBJ2-5|TRBV6-6|-
CASIPSVRETQYF
>TRBJ2-3|TRBV20-1|TRBD2
CSASNPGGSDTDTQYF
>TRBJ2-6|TRBV29-1|-
CSARLDNAEAF
>TRBJ1-1|TRBV6-2/TRBV6-3|-
CASSWDVNTEAFF
>TRBJ2-7|TRBV20-1|-
CSARDKPYEQYF
>TRBJ1-6|TRBV7-8|TRBD1
CASSSRDRDSPLHF
>TRBJ1-5|TRBV6-2/TRBV6-3|-
CASSHASHSNQPQHF
>TRBJ2-3|TRBV10-2|TRBD2
CASSERASGGARSTDTQYF
>TRBJ1-1|TRBV24-1|TRBD1
CATSDGTGVNTEAFF
>TRBJ1-1|TRBV25-1|-
CASSDTRGALTEAFF
>TRBJ2-3|TRBV4-2|-
CASSQAPGSHSSTDTQYF